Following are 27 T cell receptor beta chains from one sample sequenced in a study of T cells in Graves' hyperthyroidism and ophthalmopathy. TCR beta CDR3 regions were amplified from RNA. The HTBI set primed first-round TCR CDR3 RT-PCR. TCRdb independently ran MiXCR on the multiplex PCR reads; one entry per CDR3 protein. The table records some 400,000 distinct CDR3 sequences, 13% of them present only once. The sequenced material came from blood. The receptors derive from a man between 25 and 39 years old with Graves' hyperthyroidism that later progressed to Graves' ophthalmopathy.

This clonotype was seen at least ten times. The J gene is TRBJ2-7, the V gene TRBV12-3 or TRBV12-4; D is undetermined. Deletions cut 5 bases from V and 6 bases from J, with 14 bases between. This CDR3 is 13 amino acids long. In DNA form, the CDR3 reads TGTGCCAGCAGTCCCGGGTCCGTCAGCGAGCAGTACTTC. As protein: CASSPGSVSEQYF.

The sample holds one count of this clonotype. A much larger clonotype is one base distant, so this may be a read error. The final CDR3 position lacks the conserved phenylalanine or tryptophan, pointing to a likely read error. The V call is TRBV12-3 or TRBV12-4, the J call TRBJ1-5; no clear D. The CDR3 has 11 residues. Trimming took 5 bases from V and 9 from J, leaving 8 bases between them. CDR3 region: CASSGEGPQHI. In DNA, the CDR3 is TGTGCCAGCAGTGGCGAGGGGCCCCAGCATATT.

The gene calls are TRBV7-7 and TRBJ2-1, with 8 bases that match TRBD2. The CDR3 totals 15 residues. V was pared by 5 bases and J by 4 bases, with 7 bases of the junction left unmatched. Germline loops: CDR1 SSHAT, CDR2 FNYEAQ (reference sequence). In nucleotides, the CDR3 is TGTGCCAGCAGCCAGGGCCCTAGCGGGTACAATGAGCAGTTCTTC. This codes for CASSQGPSGYNEQFF.

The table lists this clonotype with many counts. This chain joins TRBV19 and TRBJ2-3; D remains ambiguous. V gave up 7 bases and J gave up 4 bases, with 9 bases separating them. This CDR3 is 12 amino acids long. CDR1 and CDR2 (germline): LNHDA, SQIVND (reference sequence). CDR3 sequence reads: CASTSTADTQYF. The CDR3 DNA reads TGTGCCAGTACTTCTACGGCAGATACGCAGTATTTT.

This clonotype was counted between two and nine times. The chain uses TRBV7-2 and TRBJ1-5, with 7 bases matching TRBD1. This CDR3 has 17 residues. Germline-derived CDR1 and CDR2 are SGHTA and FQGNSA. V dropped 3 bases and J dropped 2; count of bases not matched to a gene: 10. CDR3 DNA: TGTGCCAGCAGCTTGTATGACAGGGAGCGGGGCAATCAGCCCCAGCATTTT. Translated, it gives CASSLYDRERGNQPQHF.

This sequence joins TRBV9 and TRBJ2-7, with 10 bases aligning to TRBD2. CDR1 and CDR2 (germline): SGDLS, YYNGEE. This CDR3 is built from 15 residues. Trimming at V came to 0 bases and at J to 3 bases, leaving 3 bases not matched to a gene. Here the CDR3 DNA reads TGTGCCAGCAGCGTAGCTCCTAGCGGGGGCTACGAGCAGTACTTC. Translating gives CASSVAPSGGYEQYF. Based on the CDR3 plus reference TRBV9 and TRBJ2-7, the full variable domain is DSGVTQTPKHLITATGQRVTLRCSPRSGDLSVYWYQQSLDQGLQFLIQYYNGEERAKGNILERFSAQQFPDLHSELNLSSLELGDSALYFCASSVAPSGGYEQYFGPGTRLTVT.

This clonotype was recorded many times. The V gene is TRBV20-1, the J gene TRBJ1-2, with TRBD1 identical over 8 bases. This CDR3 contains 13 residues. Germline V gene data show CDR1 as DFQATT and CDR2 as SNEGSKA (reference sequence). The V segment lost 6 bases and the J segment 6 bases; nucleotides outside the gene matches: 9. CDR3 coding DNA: TGCAGTGCCCCACAGGGGGGGACCCATGGCTACACCTTC. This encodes CSAPQGGTHGYTF.

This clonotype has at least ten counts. The CDR3 region has the DNA TGTGCCAGCAGCTTGGTACGGCTACAAGAGACCCAGTACTTC. This gives the protein CASSLVRLQETQYF. The rearrangement links TRBV5-8 to TRBJ2-5; no firm D call. Per the germline V gene, CDR1 is SGHTS and CDR2 is YDEGEE. This CDR3 contains 14 residues. The ends were cut back, 0 bases at V and 2 bases at J, with 8 bases in the middle.

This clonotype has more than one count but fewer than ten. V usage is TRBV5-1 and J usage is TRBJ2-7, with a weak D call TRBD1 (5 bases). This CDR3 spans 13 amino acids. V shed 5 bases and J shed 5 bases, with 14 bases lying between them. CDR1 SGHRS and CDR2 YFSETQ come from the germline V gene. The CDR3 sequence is CASSPLLGHEQYF. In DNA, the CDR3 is TGCGCCAGCAGTCCCCTCCTGGGGCACGAGCAGTACTTC.

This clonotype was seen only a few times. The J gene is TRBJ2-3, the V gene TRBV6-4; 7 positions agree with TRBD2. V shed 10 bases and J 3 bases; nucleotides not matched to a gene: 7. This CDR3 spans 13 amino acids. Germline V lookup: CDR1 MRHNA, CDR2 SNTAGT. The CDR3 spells CATTLGGTDTQYF. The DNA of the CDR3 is TGTGCCACTACGCTGGGGGGGACAGATACGCAGTATTTT.

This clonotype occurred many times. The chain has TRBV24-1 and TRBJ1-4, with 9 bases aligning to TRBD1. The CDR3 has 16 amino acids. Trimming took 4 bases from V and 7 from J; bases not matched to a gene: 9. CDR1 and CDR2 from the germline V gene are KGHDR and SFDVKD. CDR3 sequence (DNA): TGTGCCACCAGTGACGGCGGACAGGGGTGGGCTGAAAAACTGTTTTTT. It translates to CATSDGGQGWAEKLFF.

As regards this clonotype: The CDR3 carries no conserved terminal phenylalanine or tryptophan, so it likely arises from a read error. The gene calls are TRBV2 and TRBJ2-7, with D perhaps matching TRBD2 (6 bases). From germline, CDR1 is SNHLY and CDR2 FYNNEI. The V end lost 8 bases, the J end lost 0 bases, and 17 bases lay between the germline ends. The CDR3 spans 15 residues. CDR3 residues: CASSKEGRSSYEQYL. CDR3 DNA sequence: TGTGCCAGCTCGAAGGAGGGAAGGAGCTCCTACGAGCAGTACCTC.

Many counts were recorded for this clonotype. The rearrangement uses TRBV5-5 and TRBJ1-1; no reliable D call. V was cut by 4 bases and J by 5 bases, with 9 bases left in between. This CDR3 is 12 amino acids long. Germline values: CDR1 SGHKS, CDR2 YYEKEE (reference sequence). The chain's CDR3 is CASSTMRTEAFF. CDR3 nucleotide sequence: TGTGCCAGCAGCACAATGCGGACTGAAGCTTTCTTT.

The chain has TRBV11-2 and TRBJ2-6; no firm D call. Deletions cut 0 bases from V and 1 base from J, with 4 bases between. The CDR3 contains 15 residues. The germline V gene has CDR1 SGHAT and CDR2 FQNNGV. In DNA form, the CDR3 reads TGTGCCAGCAGCTTAGAAGCTTCTGGGGCCAACGTCCTGACTTTC. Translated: CASSLEASGANVLTF.

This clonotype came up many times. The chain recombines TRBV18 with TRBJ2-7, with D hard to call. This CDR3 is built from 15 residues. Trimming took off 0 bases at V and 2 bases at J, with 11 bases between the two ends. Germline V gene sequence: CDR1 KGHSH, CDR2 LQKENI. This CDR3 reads CASSPPGQRTYEQYF. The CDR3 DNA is TGTGCCAGCTCACCACCAGGTCAGAGGACCTACGAGCAGTACTTC.

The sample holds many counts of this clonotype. The CDR3 sequence is CASSELAGGYSTGELFF. The CDR3, as DNA: TGTGCCAGCAGTGAACTAGCGGGGGGGTATAGCACCGGGGAGCTGTTTTTT. The chain has TRBV6-1 and TRBJ2-2, with TRBD2 identical over 12 bases. V lost 2 bases, J lost 4 bases, and 5 bases stayed unmatched. CDR1 and CDR2 from the germline V gene are MNHNS and SASEGT. This CDR3 region has 17 residues.

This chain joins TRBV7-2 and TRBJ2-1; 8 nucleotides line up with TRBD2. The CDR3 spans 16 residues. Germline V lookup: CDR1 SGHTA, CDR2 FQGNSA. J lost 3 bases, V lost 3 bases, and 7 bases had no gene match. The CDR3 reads CASSFPLADFYNEQFF. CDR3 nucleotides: TGTGCCAGCAGCTTCCCACTAGCGGACTTCTACAATGAGCAGTTCTTC.

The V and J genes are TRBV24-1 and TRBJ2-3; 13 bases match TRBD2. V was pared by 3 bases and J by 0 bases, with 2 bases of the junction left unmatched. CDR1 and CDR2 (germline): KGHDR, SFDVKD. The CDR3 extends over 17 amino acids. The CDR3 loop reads CATSDQTSGGSTDTQYF. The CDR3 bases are TGTGCCACCAGTGATCAGACTAGCGGGGGGAGCACAGATACGCAGTATTTT.

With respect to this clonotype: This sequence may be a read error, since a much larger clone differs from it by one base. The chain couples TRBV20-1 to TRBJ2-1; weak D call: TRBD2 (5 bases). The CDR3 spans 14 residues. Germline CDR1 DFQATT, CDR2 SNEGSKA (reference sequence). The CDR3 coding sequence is TGCAGTGCACCGAAGGCCTCTCACGGGAATGAGCAGTCCTTC. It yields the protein CSAPKASHGNEQSF.

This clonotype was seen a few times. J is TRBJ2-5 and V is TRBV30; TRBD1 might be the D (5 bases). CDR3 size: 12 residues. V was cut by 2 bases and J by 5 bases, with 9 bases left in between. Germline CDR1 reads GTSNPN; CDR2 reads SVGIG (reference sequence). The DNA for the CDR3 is TGTGCCTGGAGTCAGGGTGGGGAGACCCAGTACTTC. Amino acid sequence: CAWSQGGETQYF. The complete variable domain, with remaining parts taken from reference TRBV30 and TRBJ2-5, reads SQTIHQWPATLVQPVGSPLSLECTVEGTSNPNLYWYRQAAGRGLQLLFYSVGIGQISSEVPQNLSASRPQDRQFILSSKKLLLSDSGFYLCAWSQGGETQYFGPGTRLLVL.

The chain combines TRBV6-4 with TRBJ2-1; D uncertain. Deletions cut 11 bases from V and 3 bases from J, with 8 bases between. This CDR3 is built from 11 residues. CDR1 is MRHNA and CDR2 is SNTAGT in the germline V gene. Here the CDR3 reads CALKNYNEQFF. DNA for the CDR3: TGTGCCCTCAAAAACTACAATGAGCAGTTCTTC.

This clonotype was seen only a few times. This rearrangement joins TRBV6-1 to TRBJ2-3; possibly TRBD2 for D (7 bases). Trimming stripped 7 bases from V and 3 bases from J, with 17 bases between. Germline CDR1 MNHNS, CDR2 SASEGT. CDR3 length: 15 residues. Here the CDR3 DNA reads TGTGCCAGCAAAACAGGGACTAACCCTACAGATACGCAGTATTTT. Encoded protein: CASKTGTNPTDTQYF.

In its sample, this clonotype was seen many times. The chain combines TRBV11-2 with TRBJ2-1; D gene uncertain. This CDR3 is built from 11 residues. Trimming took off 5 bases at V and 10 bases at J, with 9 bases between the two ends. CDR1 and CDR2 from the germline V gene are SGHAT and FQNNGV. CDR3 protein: CASSPGMEQFF. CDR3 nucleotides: TGTGCCAGCAGCCCAGGCATGGAGCAGTTCTTC.

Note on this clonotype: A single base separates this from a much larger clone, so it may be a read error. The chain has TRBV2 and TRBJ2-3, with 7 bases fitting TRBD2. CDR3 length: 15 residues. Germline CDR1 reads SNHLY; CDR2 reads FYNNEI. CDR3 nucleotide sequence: TGTGCCGGCAGACAAGCGGGGATTGGCACAGATACGCAGTATTTT. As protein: CAGRQAGIGTDTQYF.

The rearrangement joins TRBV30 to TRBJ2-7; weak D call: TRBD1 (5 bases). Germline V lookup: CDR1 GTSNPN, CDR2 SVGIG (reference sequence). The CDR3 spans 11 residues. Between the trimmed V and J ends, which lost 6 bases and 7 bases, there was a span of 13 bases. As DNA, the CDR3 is TGTGCCTGCAACAGGCCCGGAGAGCAGTACTTC. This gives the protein CACNRPGEQYF.

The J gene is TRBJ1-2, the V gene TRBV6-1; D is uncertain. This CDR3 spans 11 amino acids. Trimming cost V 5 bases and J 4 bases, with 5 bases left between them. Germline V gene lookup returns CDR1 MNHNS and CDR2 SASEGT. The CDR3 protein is CASSRSYGYTF. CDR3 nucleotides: TGTGCCAGCAGTCGGAGCTATGGCTACACCTTC.

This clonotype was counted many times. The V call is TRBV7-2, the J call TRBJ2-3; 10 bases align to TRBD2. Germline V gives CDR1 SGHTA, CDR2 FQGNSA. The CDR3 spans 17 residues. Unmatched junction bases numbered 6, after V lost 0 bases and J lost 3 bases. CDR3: CASSLAGEAGGTDTQYF. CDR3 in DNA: TGTGCCAGCAGCTTAGCGGGGGAAGCGGGGGGGACAGATACGCAGTATTTT.